The 4 T cell receptor beta chains listed next were all sequenced from one sample in a study of T cell repertoires in cytomegalovirus infection. MiXCR, applied by TCRdb to the reads, yields one record per CDR3 protein. The sample yields approximately 250,000 distinct CDR3 sequences, approximately 13% seen once. Sequencing used PBMCs. The receptors here all came from a human donor in good health (CMV status not recorded). Some clones in this sample may be carry-over from other donors' samples.

The V gene is TRBV7-3, the J gene TRBJ2-2; D remains ambiguous. Germline V gene lookup returns CDR1 SGHTA and CDR2 FQGTGA. Trimming left V 0 bases short and J 4 bases short, with 12 bases between. This CDR3 is 16 amino acids long. CDR3 bases: TGTGCCAGCAGCTTAACGCTAGGACCGGGCACCGGGGAGCTGTTTTTT. Protein sequence: CASSLTLGPGTGELFF.

The chain has TRBV29-1 and TRBJ1-3; D is unresolved. The CDR3 totals 14 residues. The V gene lost 4 bases and the J gene lost 2 bases, with 12 bases spanning the gap. Germline values: CDR1 SQVTM, CDR2 ANQGSEA. CDR3 sequence reads: CSVGTGSAGNTIYF. DNA for the CDR3: TGCAGCGTTGGGACGGGGTCCGCTGGAAACACCATATATTTT.

This clonotype was found a few times. The chain carries TRBV5-6 and TRBJ2-5; 9 bases map to TRBD2. V trimming: 4 bases; J trimming: 4 bases; junction bases outside the gene matches: 11. This CDR3 is built from 16 residues. Germline loops: CDR1 SGHDT, CDR2 YYEEEE. CDR3 sequence: CASSEYSGSGGETQYF. The CDR3, as DNA: TGTGCCAGCAGCGAATATAGCGGGAGTGGAGGAGAGACCCAGTACTTC.

This chain links TRBV29-1 with TRBJ1-2; no definite D call. V was cut by 6 bases and J by 4 bases, with 9 bases left in between. The CDR3 is made up of 11 amino acids. Germline V gene sequence: CDR1 SQVTM, CDR2 ANQGSEA. The chain's CDR3 is CSVAVTYGYTF. CDR3 in DNA: TGCAGCGTCGCAGTCACCTATGGCTACACCTTC. Using reference TRBV29-1 and TRBJ1-2 for the parts outside the CDR3, the full variable domain is SAVISQKPSRDICQRGTSLTIQCQVDSQVTMMFWYRQQPGQSLTLIATANQGSEATYESGFVIDKFPISRPNLTFSTLTVSNMSPEDSSIYLCSVAVTYGYTFGSGTRLTVV.